Each of the 22 T cell receptor beta chains below was sequenced from the same sample in a study of blood T cell repertoires in COVID-19. The table came from immunoSEQ multiplex PCR; TCRdb's copy has only in-frame clones and leaves some out. This sample yields fewer than 400,000 clones, of which roughly 85% are seen a single time; 1.9% belongs to the top ten. The specimen sequenced was PBMCs or T cells enriched from blood (not recorded which). Receptor source: a woman under 40 who had been exposed to COVID-19.

V and J are TRBV27 and TRBJ1-3; D is perhaps TRBD1 (5 bases). The germline CDR1 and CDR2 sequences are MNHEY and SMNVEV (reference sequence). The V end lost 4 bases, the J end lost 0 bases, and 10 bases lay between the germline ends. The length of the CDR3 is 15 residues. The CDR3 loop reads CASSSRAHSGNTIYF. For the CDR3, the DNA is TGTGCCAGCAGTTCCAGGGCTCACTCTGGAAACACCATATATTTT.

The chain links TRBV11-2 to TRBJ1-6; TRBD1 aligns across 9 bases. The CDR3 extends over 14 amino acids. Trimming took 5 bases from V and 10 from J; bases not matched to a gene: 6. CDR1 is SGHAT, CDR2 FQNNGV, per germline. CDR3 DNA sequence: TGTGCCAGCAGCCAGGACAGGGGAGCGTCACCCCTCCACTTT. Protein sequence: CASSQDRGASPLHF.

The chain carries TRBV5-1 and TRBJ2-5, with a weak D call TRBD1 (5 bases). CDR1 is SGHRS and CDR2 is YFSETQ in the germline V gene. The germline V and J ends were trimmed by 4 bases and 0 bases, with 13 bases remaining between them. The CDR3 consists of 15 residues. CDR3: CASSGGHLHQETQYF. The CDR3 DNA follows: TGCGCCAGCAGCGGTGGACATTTACACCAAGAGACCCAGTACTTC.

This chain uses TRBV13 with TRBJ2-3, with 8 bases aligning to TRBD1. Trimming at V came to 4 bases and at J to 0 bases, leaving 9 bases not matched to a gene. Germline V gene sequence: CDR1 PRHDT, CDR2 FYEKMQ (reference sequence). This CDR3 spans 17 amino acids. The CDR3, as DNA: TGTGCCAGCAGCTCCAATTATGGACAGGGAAGCACAGATACGCAGTATTTT. Translated, it gives CASSSNYGQGSTDTQYF.

This clone occurred once. The chain links TRBV19 to TRBJ2-7; 7 positions agree with TRBD1. CDR3 size: 14 residues. With 6 bases clipped from V and 1 base from J, the junction kept 6 bases outside the gene matches. Germline CDR1 reads LNHDA; CDR2 reads SQIVND (reference sequence). CDR3 protein: CASSETGTSYEQYF. The CDR3 DNA reads as TGTGCCAGTAGCGAGACAGGGACATCCTACGAGCAGTACTTC.

The V call is TRBV7-6, the J call TRBJ2-6, with TRBD2 matching 9 bases. CDR1 SGHVS and CDR2 FNYEAQ come from the germline V gene. V shed 2 bases, J shed 0 bases, and the junction held 11 bases outside the gene matches. The CDR3 spans 20 residues. The CDR3 region is CASSLIIGLAGSSGANVLTF. The DNA of the CDR3 is TGTGCCAGCAGCTTAATCATAGGGCTAGCGGGGAGCTCTGGGGCCAACGTCCTGACTTTC.

The V call is TRBV7-9, the J call TRBJ2-7, with 10 bases matching TRBD1. Germline lookup yields CDR1 SEHNR and CDR2 FQNEAQ (reference sequence). Trimming at V came to 4 bases and at J to 5 bases, leaving 8 bases not matched to a gene. The length of the CDR3 is 15 residues. The CDR3, as DNA: TGTGCCAGCAGCTCTAACCGGGACAGGGGAGACGAGCAGTACTTC. This sequence encodes CASSSNRDRGDEQYF.

V gene TRBV6-5 combines with J gene TRBJ2-2; a possible D gene is TRBD2 (6 bases). CDR3 length equals 15 residues. The V end was cut by 2 bases, the J end by 6 bases, with 13 bases between. The germline V gene has CDR1 MNHEY and CDR2 SVGAGI. The CDR3 DNA reads as TGTGCCAGCAGTTACGGAGGGCTAGCGTCCGGGGAGCTGTTTTTT. Translating gives CASSYGGLASGELFF.

Only a few counts were recorded for this clone. The chain couples TRBV30 to TRBJ1-1; D is ambiguous. Trimming pared 0 bases from V and 5 bases from J, leaving 7 bases between. Germline assignment: CDR1 GTSNPN and CDR2 SVGIG (reference sequence). The CDR3 has 12 residues. CDR3 sequence reads: CAWSVRVTEAFF. The CDR3 nucleotides are TGTGCCTGGAGTGTGAGGGTGACTGAAGCTTTCTTT.

This chain connects TRBV5-1 to TRBJ2-5, with D perhaps matching TRBD2 (6 bases). Germline V gene lookup returns CDR1 SGHRS and CDR2 YFSETQ. The V gene lost 3 bases and the J gene lost 11 bases, with 11 bases spanning the gap. This CDR3 has 11 residues. For the CDR3, the DNA is TGCGCCAGCAGCTCGGGACTCGAACAGTACTTC. It yields the protein CASSSGLEQYF.

The gene calls are TRBV28 and TRBJ2-7; 9 nucleotides align to TRBD1. Looked up from germline, CDR1 is MDHEN and CDR2 is SYDVKM. CDR3 length: 16 residues. V lost 6 bases to trimming and J lost 2 bases; unmatched junction nucleotides: 11. The CDR3 bases are TGTGCCAGCAGACAGATATCCGGGACAGGGCCCTACGAGCAGTACTTC. This sequence encodes CASRQISGTGPYEQYF.

The CDR3 nucleotides read TGTGCCAGCAGCAGGCAACAGGGGAACACTGAAGCTTTCTTT. Amino acids: CASSRQQGNTEAFF. The genes are TRBV7-6 and TRBJ1-1; D possibly corresponds to TRBD1 (6 bases). Germline-derived CDR1 and CDR2 are SGHVS and FNYEAQ. With 5 bases removed from V and 1 base from J, the gap between germline ends came to 11 bases. CDR3 length: 14 residues.

The rearrangement links TRBV9 to TRBJ1-3, with D possibly TRBD1 on 6 matching bases. The germline V and J ends were trimmed by 3 bases and 2 bases, with 12 bases remaining between them. CDR1 and CDR2 from the germline V gene are SGDLS and YYNGEE. The CDR3 spans 15 residues. This CDR3 is CASSDRVEAGNTIYF. The CDR3 coding sequence is TGTGCCAGCAGCGACAGGGTTGAAGCTGGAAACACCATATATTTT.

This chain connects TRBV7-9 to TRBJ2-1; TRBD1 aligns across 9 bases. Trimming removed 4 bases from V and 5 bases from J; junction bases left unmatched: 9. The V gene's germline CDR1 is SEHNR and CDR2 FQNEAQ (reference sequence). CDR3 size: 16 residues. The CDR3: CASSSNTGTGNNEQFF. The CDR3 bases are TGTGCCAGCAGCTCTAATACCGGGACAGGGAACAATGAGCAGTTCTTC.

The chain is built from TRBV6-4 and TRBJ2-3, with D possibly TRBD1 on 6 matching bases. The CDR3 runs to 14 residues. Trimming removed 2 bases from V and 2 bases from J, with 8 bases in between. CDR1 is MRHNA and CDR2 is SNTAGT in the germline V gene. For the CDR3, the DNA is TGTGCCAGCAGTGACAGGGGGTTCACAGATACGCAGTATTTT. As protein: CASSDRGFTDTQYF.

The V and J genes are TRBV30 and TRBJ1-4, with 7 bases that match TRBD1. V was clipped by 8 bases and J by 4 bases; unmatched bases: 4. Germline CDR1 GTSNPN, CDR2 SVGIG (reference sequence). The CDR3 runs to 12 residues. The DNA for the CDR3 is TGTGCCCTAGGGGACAGTAATGAAAAACTGTTTTTT. This codes for CALGDSNEKLFF.

The chain employs TRBV7-9 and TRBJ1-4; D remains unclear. The V gene's germline CDR1 is SEHNR and CDR2 FQNEAQ (reference sequence). With 4 bases removed from V and 8 bases from J, the gap between germline ends came to 14 bases. This CDR3 has 14 residues. Here the CDR3 reads CASSSAGLSEKLFF. CDR3 nucleotides: TGTGCCAGCAGCTCGGCAGGCCTATCGGAAAAACTGTTTTTT.

V and J are TRBV5-1 and TRBJ1-6; D possibly corresponds to TRBD1 (5 bases). The CDR3 is made up of 16 amino acids. Deletions cut 0 bases from V and 8 bases from J, with 15 bases between. The germline CDR1 and CDR2 sequences are SGHRS and YFSETQ. The DNA for the CDR3 is TGCGCCAGCAGCTTGGGCCCCGCGGGAGGGGATTCACCCCTCCACTTT. Encoded protein: CASSLGPAGGDSPLHF. The full variable domain, completed using reference TRBV5-1 and TRBJ1-6, is KAGVTQTPRYLIKTRGQQVTLSCSPISGHRSVSWYQQTPGQGLQFLFEYFSETQRNKGNFPGRFSGRQFSNSRSEMNVSTLELGDSALYLCASSLGPAGGDSPLHFGNGTRLTVT.

This clone was detected a few times. The chain uses TRBV7-2 and TRBJ1-5; the D gene is possibly TRBD1 (5 bases). V lost 5 bases to trimming and J lost 15 bases, with 23 bases between them. The germline gives CDR1 SGHTA, CDR2 FQGNSA. CDR3 length: 14 residues. The CDR3 DNA reads as TGTGCCAGCAGCGAAGACACAGGTTATTACCCTCGGCATTTT. Its translation: CASSEDTGYYPRHF.

This chain joins TRBV5-4 and TRBJ2-7; 12 bases align to TRBD2. Germline V gives CDR1 SGHNT, CDR2 YYREEE (reference sequence). The CDR3 totals 14 residues. V shed 3 bases, J shed 4 bases, and the junction held 2 bases outside the gene matches. The CDR3 loop reads CASSSTSGSYEQYF. The CDR3 region has the DNA TGTGCCAGCAGCTCGACTAGCGGGAGTTACGAGCAGTACTTC.

This clone showed up just once. The genes are TRBV5-1 and TRBJ2-7; 10 nucleotides line up with TRBD1. The CDR3 runs 14 residues. Germline V CDR1 and CDR2: SGHRS, YFSETQ. V gave up 3 bases and J gave up 2 bases; unmatched junction bases: 2. CDR3 DNA sequence: TGCGCCAGCAGCTACGGACAGGGGGCCTACGAGCAGTACTTC. Translated: CASSYGQGAYEQYF.

The chain links TRBV2 to TRBJ2-5, with D perhaps TRBD2 (5 bases). This CDR3 is built from 15 residues. Germline V gene sequence: CDR1 SNHLY, CDR2 FYNNEI. Trimming pared 3 bases from V and 4 bases from J, leaving 15 bases between. DNA for the CDR3: TGTGCCAGCAGTGATCGGGGTCATCGCGGAGAGACCCAGTACTTC. Translated, it gives CASSDRGHRGETQYF.